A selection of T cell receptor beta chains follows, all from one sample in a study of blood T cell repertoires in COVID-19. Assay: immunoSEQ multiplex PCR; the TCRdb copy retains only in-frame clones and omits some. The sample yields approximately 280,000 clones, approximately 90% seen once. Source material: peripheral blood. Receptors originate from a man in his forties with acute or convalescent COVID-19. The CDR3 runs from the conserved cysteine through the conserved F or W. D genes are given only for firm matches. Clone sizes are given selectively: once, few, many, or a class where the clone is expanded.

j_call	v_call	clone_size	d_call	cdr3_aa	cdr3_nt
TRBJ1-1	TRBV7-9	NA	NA	CASSPSGLSWTEAFF	TGTGCCAGCAGTCCCTCAGGGTTAAGTTGGACTGAAGCTTTCTTT
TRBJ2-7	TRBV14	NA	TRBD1	CASSPQTGTGGPYEQYF	TGTGCCAGCAGCCCACAAACCGGGACAGGGGGCCCCTACGAGCAGTACTTC
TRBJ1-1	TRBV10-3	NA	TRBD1	CATVGQTNTEAFF	TGTGCCACGGTGGGACAGACGAACACTGAAGCTTTCTTT
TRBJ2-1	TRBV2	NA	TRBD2	CASRPGGAHNEQFF	TGTGCCAGCAGGCCCGGGGGGGCCCACAATGAGCAGTTCTTC
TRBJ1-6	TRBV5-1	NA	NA	CASSLDQVGSPLHF	TGCGCCAGCAGCTTGGATCAGGTGGGTTCACCCCTCCACTTT
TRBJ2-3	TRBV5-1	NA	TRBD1	CASSLPGQATDTQYF	TGCGCCAGCAGCTTACCGGGACAGGCCACAGATACGCAGTATTTT
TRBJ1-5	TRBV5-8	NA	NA	CASSLGDYSNQPQHF	TGTGCCAGCAGCTTAGGGGATTATAGCAATCAGCCCCAGCATTTT
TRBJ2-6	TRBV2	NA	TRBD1	CASSRTGHSGANVLTF	TGTGCCAGCAGTCGGACAGGGCACTCTGGGGCCAACGTCCTGACTTTC
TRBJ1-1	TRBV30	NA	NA	CASRRQNTEAFF	TGTGCCTCTCGGCGGCAGAACACTGAAGCTTTCTTT
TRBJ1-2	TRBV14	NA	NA	CASSQTGPYGYTF	TGTGCCAGCAGCCAGACAGGCCCTTATGGCTACACCTTC
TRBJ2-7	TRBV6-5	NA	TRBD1	CASRNVRGPYEQYF	TGTGCCAGCAGGAACGTCAGGGGGCCTTACGAGCAGTACTTC
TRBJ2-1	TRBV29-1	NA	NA	CSVERGSSYNEQFF	TGCAGCGTTGAGAGGGGGAGCTCCTACAATGAGCAGTTCTTC
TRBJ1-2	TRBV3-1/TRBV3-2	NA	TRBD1	CASSQDSNRGSYGYTF	TGTGCCAGCAGCCAAGATTCGAACAGGGGGAGCTATGGCTACACCTTC
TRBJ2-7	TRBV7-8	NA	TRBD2	CASSWTSGTSYEQYF	TGTGCCAGCAGCTGGACTAGCGGGACCTCCTACGAGCAGTACTTC
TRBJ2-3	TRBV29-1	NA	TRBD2	CSVDSGVQGTDTQYF	TGCAGCGTTGATAGCGGGGTCCAAGGGACAGATACGCAGTATTTT
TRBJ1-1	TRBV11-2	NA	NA	CASSLVGGETEAFF	TGTGCCAGCAGCTTAGTGGGGGGTGAAACTGAAGCTTTCTTT
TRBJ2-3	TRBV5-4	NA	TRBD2	CASSSGGWGTDTQYF	TGTGCCAGCAGCTCGGGGGGATGGGGCACAGATACGCAGTATTTT
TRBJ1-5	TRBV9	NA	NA	CASSARHVNQPQHF	TGTGCCAGCAGCGCCCGACACGTCAATCAGCCCCAGCATTTT
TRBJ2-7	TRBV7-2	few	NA	CASSPFPRGRYEQYF	TGTGCCAGCAGCCCCTTCCCCCGTGGGCGCTACGAGCAGTACTTC
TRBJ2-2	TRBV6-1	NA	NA	CASGGADTGELFF	TGTGCCAGCGGGGGGGCGGACACCGGGGAGCTGTTTTTT
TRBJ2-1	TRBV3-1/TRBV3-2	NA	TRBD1	CAGGHRGSPPFF	TGTGCCGGGGGTCACAGGGGATCTCCACCGTTCTTC
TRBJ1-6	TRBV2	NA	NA	CASSRQSTTLHF	TGTGCCAGCAGTAGACAGTCAACCACTCTCCACTTT
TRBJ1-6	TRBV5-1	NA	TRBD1	CASSLTGGYSNSPLHF	TGCGCCAGCAGCTTGACAGGGGGTTATAGTAATTCACCCCTCCACTTT
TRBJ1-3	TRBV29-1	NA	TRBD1	CSIGQESSGNTIYF	TGCAGCATCGGACAGGAGAGCTCTGGAAACACCATATATTTT
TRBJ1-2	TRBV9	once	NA	CASSDGGAAGYTF	TGTGCCAGCAGTGACGGGGGAGCGGCTGGCTACACCTTC
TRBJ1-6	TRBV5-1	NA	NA	CASSFQGFYNSPLHF	TGCGCCAGCAGCTTTCAGGGATTTTATAATTCACCCCTCCACTTT
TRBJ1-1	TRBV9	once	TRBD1	CASSVSGTVISEAFF	TGTGCCAGCAGCGTATCCGGGACAGTGATTTCTGAAGCTTTCTTT
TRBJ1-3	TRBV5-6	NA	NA	CASSRDIGNTIYF	TGTGCCAGCAGCAGGGACATCGGAAACACCATATATTTT
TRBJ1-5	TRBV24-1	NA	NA	CATSEGQLYPQHF	TGTGCCACCAGTGAAGGACAGCTTTACCCCCAGCATTTT
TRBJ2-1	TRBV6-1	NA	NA	CASSEAPVYEQFF	TGTGCCAGCAGTGAAGCCCCGGTCTATGAGCAGTTCTTC
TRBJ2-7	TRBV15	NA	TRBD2	CATSRGLAGEPEQYF	TGTGCCACCAGCAGAGGCCTAGCGGGGGAGCCTGAGCAGTACTTC
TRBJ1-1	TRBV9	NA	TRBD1	CASSIQPGQGNEAFF	TGTGCCAGCAGCATCCAGCCGGGACAGGGGAATGAAGCTTTCTTT
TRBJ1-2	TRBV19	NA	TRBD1	CASSRQGLNYGYTF	TGTGCCAGTAGTAGACAGGGACTTAACTATGGCTACACCTTC
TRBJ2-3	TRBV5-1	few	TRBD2	CASSLNVAGPTDTQYF	TGCGCCAGCAGCTTAAACGTAGCGGGGCCCACAGATACGCAGTATTTT
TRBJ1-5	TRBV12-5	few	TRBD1	CASGASQIIGDRGGLVNQPQHF	TGTGCTAGTGGTGCAAGTCAGATCATTGGGGACAGGGGAGGACTGGTCAATCAGCCCCAGCATTTT
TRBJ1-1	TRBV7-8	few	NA	CASSLTVLGFGWNVPGADEAFF	TGTGCCAGCAGCTTAACCGTTTTAGGTTTTGGTTGGAATGTTCCAGGGGCCGATGAAGCTTTCTTT
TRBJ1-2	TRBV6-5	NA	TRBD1	CASSYSTAGQVGYTF	TGTGCCAGCAGTTACTCGACTGCTGGACAGGTTGGCTACACCTTC
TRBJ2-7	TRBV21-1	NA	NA	CASSTFRGGGAYIYEQYF	TGTGCCAGCAGCACCTTCCGCGGTGGGGGGGCGTATATCTACGAGCAGTACTTC
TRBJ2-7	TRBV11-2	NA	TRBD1	CASSLGQGEYEQYF	TGTGCCAGCAGCCTCGGACAGGGGGAGTACGAGCAGTACTTC
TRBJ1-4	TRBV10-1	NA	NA	CASSESRGWETNEKLFF	TGCGCCAGCAGTGAGTCGAGGGGGTGGGAAACTAATGAAAAACTGTTTTTT
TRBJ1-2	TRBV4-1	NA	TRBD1	CASSQGTGIKGANYGYTF	TGCGCCAGCAGCCAAGGGACAGGGATAAAAGGTGCTAACTATGGCTACACCTTC
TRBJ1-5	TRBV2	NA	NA	CASSPWAAGEPQHF	TGTGCCAGCAGTCCTTGGGCGGCGGGGGAGCCCCAGCATTTT
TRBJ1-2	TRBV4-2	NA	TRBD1	CASSQEVGQGYGYTF	TGTGCCAGCAGCCAAGAAGTGGGACAGGGATATGGCTACACCTTC
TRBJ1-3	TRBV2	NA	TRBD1	CASSLQGSGNTIYF	TGTGCCAGCAGTCTACAGGGGAGTGGAAACACCATATATTTT
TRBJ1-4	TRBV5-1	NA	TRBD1	CASSSQGAANEKLFF	TGCGCCAGCAGTTCCCAGGGGGCCGCTAATGAAAAACTGTTTTTT
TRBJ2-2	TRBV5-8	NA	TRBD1	CASSFDTGGFNGELFF	TGTGCCAGCAGCTTTGATACAGGGGGCTTTAATGGGGAGCTGTTTTTT
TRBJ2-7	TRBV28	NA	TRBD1	CASWDGTGSYEQYF	TGTGCCTCTTGGGACGGGACAGGGTCCTACGAGCAGTACTTC
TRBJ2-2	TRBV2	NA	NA	CASSGQVLGTGELFF	TGTGCCAGCAGTGGCCAGGTTTTGGGCACCGGGGAGCTGTTTTTT
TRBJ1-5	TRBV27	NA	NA	CASSFGANQPQHF	TGTGCCAGCAGTTTTGGGGCTAATCAGCCCCAGCATTTT
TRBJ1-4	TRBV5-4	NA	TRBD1	CASSFGTGGSRGNEKLFF	TGTGCCAGCAGCTTCGGTACAGGGGGGAGTCGGGGTAATGAAAAACTGTTTTTT